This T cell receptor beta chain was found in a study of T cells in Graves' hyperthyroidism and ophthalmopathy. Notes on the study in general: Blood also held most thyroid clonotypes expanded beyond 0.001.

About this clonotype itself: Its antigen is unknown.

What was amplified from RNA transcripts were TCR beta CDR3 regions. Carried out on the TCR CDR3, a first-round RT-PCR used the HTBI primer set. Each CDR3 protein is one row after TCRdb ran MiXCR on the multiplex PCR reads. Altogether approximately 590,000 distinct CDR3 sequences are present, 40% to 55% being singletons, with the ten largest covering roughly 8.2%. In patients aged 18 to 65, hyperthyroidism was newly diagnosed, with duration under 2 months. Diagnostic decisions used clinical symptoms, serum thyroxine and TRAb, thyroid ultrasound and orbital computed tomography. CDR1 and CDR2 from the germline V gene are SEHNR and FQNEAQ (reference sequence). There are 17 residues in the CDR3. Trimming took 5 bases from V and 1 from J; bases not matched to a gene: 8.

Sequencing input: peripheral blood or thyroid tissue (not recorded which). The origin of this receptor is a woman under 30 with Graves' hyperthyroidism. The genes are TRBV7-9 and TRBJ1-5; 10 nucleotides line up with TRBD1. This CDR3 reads CASSPPRDRGSNQPQHF. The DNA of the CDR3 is TGTGCCAGCAGCCCTCCCAGGGACAGGGGAAGCAATCAGCCCCAGCATTTT.